The 10 T cell receptor beta chains presented below share a single source sample, sequenced in a study of T cells in localized non-small cell lung cancer. TCRdb's table, derived via immunoSEQ multiplex PCR, lists solely in-frame clones and lacks some. Here the sample spans 20,000 to 25,000 clones, around 86% being singletons. The source material was PBMCs, sampled before any cancer treatment. These TCRs come from a man aged 40 to 75 with stage II squamous cell lung carcinoma.

The chain is built from TRBV28 and TRBJ2-3; D is ambiguous. The CDR3 contains 15 residues. The germline V gene encodes CDR1 MDHEN and CDR2 SYDVKM. The V gene lost 2 bases and the J gene lost 2 bases, with 11 bases spanning the gap. The CDR3 nucleotides read TGTGCCAGCAGTTTAATAGCTGACAACACAGATACGCAGTATTTT. Translated, it gives CASSLIADNTDTQYF.

This clone was recorded only once. The chain is built from TRBV7-6 and TRBJ2-7; no definite D call. V was pared by 2 bases and J by 5 bases, with 13 bases between. The CDR3 length is 14 residues. Germline-derived CDR1 and CDR2 are SGHVS and FNYEAQ. The CDR3: CASSLRQEWNEQYF. The CDR3 DNA follows: TGTGCCAGCAGCTTAAGGCAGGAGTGGAACGAGCAGTACTTC.

The chain joins TRBV18 to TRBJ1-2; 9 nucleotides align to TRBD1. The CDR3 is 15 residues long. Germline V gives CDR1 KGHSH, CDR2 LQKENI. V trimming: 4 bases; J trimming: 6 bases; junction bases outside the gene matches: 9. CDR3 amino acids: CASSLKQGADDGYTF. In DNA form, the CDR3 reads TGTGCCAGCTCACTTAAACAGGGGGCAGACGATGGCTACACCTTC.

For the CDR3, the DNA is TGTGCCAGCTCACCTCGGGAGGACACTGAAGCTTTCTTT. Residues: CASSPREDTEAFF. The chain is built from TRBV18 and TRBJ1-1; no clear D gene. The length of the CDR3 is 13 residues. V lost 3 bases, J lost 3 bases, and 8 bases lay in between. Germline V lookup: CDR1 KGHSH, CDR2 LQKENI.

The chain is built from TRBV7-3 and TRBJ1-1, with 9 bases that match TRBD1. J lost 6 bases, V lost 0 bases, and 11 bases had no gene match. The CDR3 has 17 residues. Germline V gene data show CDR1 as SGHTA and CDR2 as FQGTGA. CDR3 sequence reads: CASSLTPDRGRGSEAFF. The CDR3 DNA follows: TGTGCCAGCAGCTTAACACCGGACAGGGGTAGAGGATCTGAAGCTTTCTTT.

The chain couples TRBV9 to TRBJ2-2; possible D gene TRBD2, 6 bases. V was pared by 4 bases and J by 0 bases, with 10 bases between. Germline loops: CDR1 SGDLS, CDR2 YYNGEE. This CDR3 is 15 amino acids long. The CDR3 nucleotides read TGTGCCAGCAGCTTATGGGACTCGAACACCGGGGAGCTGTTTTTT. Residues: CASSLWDSNTGELFF.

In its sample, this clone was seen a few times. CDR3 in DNA: TGTGCCAGCAGTTATCGACAGGGGGGTGGCTACACCTTC. This gives the protein CASSYRQGGGYTF. The chain employs TRBV6-5 and TRBJ1-2; 9 bases are a match to TRBD1. This CDR3 has 13 residues. Germline V CDR1 and CDR2: MNHEY, SVGAGI. The J segment lost 7 bases and the V segment lost 3 bases, leaving 3 bases of the junction unmatched.

The gene calls are TRBV5-4 and TRBJ2-3; 7 bases align to TRBD2. This CDR3 is built from 14 residues. Germline-derived CDR1 and CDR2 are SGHNT and YYREEE (reference sequence). V shed 4 bases, J shed 5 bases, and the junction held 7 bases outside the gene matches. CDR3 sequence: CASSPWRGIDTQYF. As DNA, the CDR3 is TGTGCCAGCAGCCCATGGCGGGGGATAGATACGCAGTATTTT.

The genes are TRBV29-1 and TRBJ2-1; TRBD2 aligns across 9 bases. This CDR3 is 19 amino acids long. The germline CDR1 and CDR2 sequences are SQVTM and ANQGSEA. J was trimmed by 1 base and V by 0 bases; bases with no gene match: 13. CDR3 region: CSVEDWTSVSFGSYNEQFF. Here the CDR3 DNA reads TGCAGCGTTGAAGACTGGACTAGCGTAAGCTTCGGGTCCTACAATGAGCAGTTCTTC.

The chain joins TRBV6-6 to TRBJ1-1; D is undetermined. This CDR3 is 12 amino acids long. Germline CDR1 MNHNY, CDR2 SVGAGI (reference sequence). V was pared by 0 bases and J by 8 bases, with 7 bases between. CDR3 in DNA: TGTGCCAGCAGTTACTCGGCGACAGAAGCTTTCTTT. As protein: CASSYSATEAFF.